This is a list of T cell receptor beta chains from one sample in a study of blood T cells in healthy people across ages. TCRdb re-called the 5' RACE reads through MiXCR, storing one row per CDR3 protein. The table shows 800,000 or so distinct CDR3 sequences, with 35% to 50% occurring only once. The source material was blood. These receptors were taken from an older man in good health. Each CDR3 is given with its conserved first and last residue. D genes are given only for firm matches. The listing skips clone size in some rows; elsewhere it reads once, few, many or a size class.

v_call: TRBV4-1
clone_size: once
d_call: TRBD1
j_call: TRBJ1-1
cdr3_aa: CASSQAGTGRNTEAFF
cdr3_nt: TGCGCCAGCAGCCAAGCCGGGACAGGGCGGAACACTGAAGCTTTCTTT

v_call: TRBV24-1
clone_size: once
d_call: -
j_call: TRBJ2-5
cdr3_aa: CATRRGQETQYF
cdr3_nt: TGTGCCACCAGGCGGGGCCAAGAGACCCAGTACTTC

v_call: TRBV29-1
clone_size: few
d_call: TRBD2
j_call: TRBJ2-7
cdr3_aa: CSVEDSAGLREQYF
cdr3_nt: TGCAGCGTTGAAGACTCAGCGGGACTACGCGAGCAGTACTTC

v_call: TRBV27
clone_size: -
d_call: -
j_call: TRBJ2-7
cdr3_aa: CASSSKQGSAYEQYF
cdr3_nt: TGTGCCAGCAGTTCGAAACAGGGTAGCGCCTACGAGCAGTACTTC

v_call: TRBV28
clone_size: -
d_call: -
j_call: TRBJ1-1
cdr3_aa: CASSVYGRMNTEAFF
cdr3_nt: TGTGCCAGCAGTGTATATGGGCGCATGAACACTGAAGCTTTCTTT

v_call: TRBV12-3/TRBV12-4
clone_size: -
d_call: -
j_call: TRBJ1-1
cdr3_aa: CASRATPDSEAFF
cdr3_nt: TGTGCCAGCAGGGCTACGCCGGACAGTGAAGCTTTCTTT

v_call: TRBV20-1
clone_size: -
d_call: TRBD1
j_call: TRBJ1-5
cdr3_aa: CSSGQGGQPQHF
cdr3_nt: TGCAGCTCGGGACAGGGTGGGCAGCCCCAGCATTTT

v_call: TRBV5-1
clone_size: once
d_call: TRBD2
j_call: TRBJ2-4
cdr3_aa: CASSLVQRGTIENIQYF
cdr3_nt: TGCGCCAGCAGCTTGGTGCAGCGGGGGACCATTGAAAACATTCAGTACTTC

v_call: TRBV5-1
clone_size: -
d_call: -
j_call: TRBJ2-7
cdr3_aa: CASRKDGGIYEQYF
cdr3_nt: TGCGCCAGCCGCAAGGACGGGGGAATCTACGAGCAGTACTTC

v_call: TRBV20-1
clone_size: few
d_call: -
j_call: TRBJ2-3
cdr3_aa: CSARDLVTDTQYF
cdr3_nt: TGCAGTGCTAGAGATTTGGTAACAGATACGCAGTATTTT

v_call: TRBV12-3/TRBV12-4
clone_size: -
d_call: -
j_call: TRBJ2-7
cdr3_aa: CASSFRQSSYNEQYF
cdr3_nt: TGTGCCAGCAGTTTCCGCCAGAGCTCCTACAATGAGCAGTACTTC

v_call: TRBV6-5
clone_size: -
d_call: TRBD2
j_call: TRBJ2-7
cdr3_aa: CASSYSNSGRAQYYEQYF
cdr3_nt: TGTGCCAGCAGTTACTCGAATAGCGGGAGGGCCCAATACTACGAGCAGTACTTC

v_call: TRBV9
clone_size: -
d_call: -
j_call: TRBJ2-3
cdr3_aa: CASSVGRSGSTDTQYF
cdr3_nt: TGTGCCAGCAGCGTAGGCCGAAGCGGGAGCACAGATACGCAGTATTTT

v_call: TRBV12-3/TRBV12-4
clone_size: -
d_call: TRBD2
j_call: TRBJ2-1
cdr3_aa: CASNLLAGELFF
cdr3_nt: TGTGCCAGCAACTTACTAGCGGGAGAGCTGTTCTTC

v_call: TRBV3-1
clone_size: -
d_call: -
j_call: TRBJ1-5
cdr3_aa: CASSQGHSNQPLHF
cdr3_nt: TGTGCCAGCAGCCAAGGGCACAGTAATCAGCCCCTGCATTTT

v_call: TRBV9
clone_size: -
d_call: -
j_call: TRBJ1-4
cdr3_aa: CASSVAGDNEKLFF
cdr3_nt: TGTGCCAGCAGCGTAGCTGGGGACAATGAAAAACTGTTTTTT

v_call: TRBV5-1
clone_size: -
d_call: TRBD2
j_call: TRBJ2-5
cdr3_aa: CANSLSGRAEGETQYF
cdr3_nt: TGCGCCAACAGCCTTAGCGGGAGGGCCGAGGGAGAGACCCAGTACTTC

v_call: TRBV4-3
clone_size: -
d_call: -
j_call: TRBJ2-1
cdr3_aa: CASSPKAGSSSYNEQFF
cdr3_nt: TGCGCCAGCAGCCCGAAGGCGGGGTCTAGCTCCTACAATGAGCAGTTCTTC

v_call: TRBV11-2
clone_size: -
d_call: -
j_call: TRBJ2-5
cdr3_aa: CASTTGMGETQYF
cdr3_nt: TGTGCCAGTACCACAGGGATGGGCGAGACCCAGTACTTC

v_call: TRBV28
clone_size: -
d_call: -
j_call: TRBJ2-4
cdr3_aa: CASSSTTGRNIQYF
cdr3_nt: TGTGCCAGCAGTTCGACTACAGGGCGGAACATTCAGTACTTC

v_call: TRBV2
clone_size: -
d_call: TRBD2
j_call: TRBJ2-1
cdr3_aa: CASKIAGPPEQFF
cdr3_nt: TGTGCCAGCAAGATAGCGGGACCACCGGAGCAGTTCTTC

v_call: TRBV7-2
clone_size: -
d_call: -
j_call: TRBJ2-3
cdr3_aa: CASSLMFPGPTDTQYF
cdr3_nt: TGTGCCAGCAGCTTAATGTTCCCGGGACCCACAGATACGCAGTATTTT